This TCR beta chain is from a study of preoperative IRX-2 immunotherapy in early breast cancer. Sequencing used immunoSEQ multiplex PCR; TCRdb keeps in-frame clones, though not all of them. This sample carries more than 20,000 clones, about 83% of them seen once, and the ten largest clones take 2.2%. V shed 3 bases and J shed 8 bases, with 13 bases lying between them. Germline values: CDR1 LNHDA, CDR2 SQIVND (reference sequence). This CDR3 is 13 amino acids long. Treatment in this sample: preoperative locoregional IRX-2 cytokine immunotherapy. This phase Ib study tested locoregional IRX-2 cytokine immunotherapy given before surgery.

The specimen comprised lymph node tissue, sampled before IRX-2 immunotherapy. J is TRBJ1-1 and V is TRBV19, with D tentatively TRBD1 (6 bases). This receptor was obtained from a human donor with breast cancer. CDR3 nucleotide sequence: TGTGCCAGTAGTATCGGTAGACAGGAAGAAGCTTTCTTT. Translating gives CASSIGRQEEAFF.